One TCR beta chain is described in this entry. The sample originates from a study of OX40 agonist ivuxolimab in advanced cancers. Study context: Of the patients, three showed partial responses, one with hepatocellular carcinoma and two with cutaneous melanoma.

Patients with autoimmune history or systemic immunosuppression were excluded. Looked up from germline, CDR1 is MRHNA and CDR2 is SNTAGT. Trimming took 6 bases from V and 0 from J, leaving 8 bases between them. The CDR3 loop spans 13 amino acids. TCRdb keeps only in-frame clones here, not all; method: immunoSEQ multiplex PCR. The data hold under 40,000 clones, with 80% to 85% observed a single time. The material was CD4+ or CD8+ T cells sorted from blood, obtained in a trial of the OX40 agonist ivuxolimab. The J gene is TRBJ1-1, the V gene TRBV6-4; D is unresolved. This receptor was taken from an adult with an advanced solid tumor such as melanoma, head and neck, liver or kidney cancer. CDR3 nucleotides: TGTGCCAGCAGCGTAAGGTTGAACACTGAAGCTTTCTTT. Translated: CASSVRLNTEAFF.